A single sample is the source of the 9 T cell receptor beta chains below, sequenced in a study of blood T cells in healthy people across ages. Through a sample-barcoded 5' primer and a J-beta primer mix, a second PCR was run for roughly 7 to 12 cycles. One entry per CDR3 protein, called by TCRdb with MiXCR from the 5' RACE reads. The table lists over a million distinct CDR3 sequences, around 45% of them singletons. The sample consisted of blood. Source of these receptors: a woman aged 55 to 70 in good health.

This clonotype was found many times. The V gene is TRBV7-2, the J gene TRBJ2-7; maybe TRBD1 (5 bases). Trimming removed 3 bases at V and 2 bases at J, with 14 bases between. The CDR3 is 15 amino acids. Germline CDR1 is SGHTA and CDR2 is FQGNSA. CDR3 sequence (DNA): TGTGCCAGCAGCTTCTCAGGGTCTCAGCCCTACGAGCAGTACTTC. It codes for CASSFSGSQPYEQYF.

This chain joins TRBV7-6 and TRBJ2-1; D remains unclear. The germline V and J ends were trimmed by 1 base and 6 bases, with 13 bases remaining between them. The CDR3 is 15 residues long. The germline V gene has CDR1 SGHVS and CDR2 FNYEAQ. The DNA for the CDR3 is TGTGCCAGCAGCTTAGGGGGTGGGTTAGGCAATGAGCAGTTCTTC. Protein product: CASSLGGGLGNEQFF.

This clonotype was seen a few times. The rearrangement links TRBV6-2 or TRBV6-3 to TRBJ2-7; 7 nucleotides agree with TRBD2. The CDR3 is 12 amino acids. Germline V gene data show CDR1 as MNHEY and CDR2 as SVGEGT. V lost 6 bases to trimming and J lost 8 bases; unmatched junction nucleotides: 7. The CDR3 DNA reads as TGTGCCAGCAGACGACTAGCCGGCAAGCAGTACTTC. Residues: CASRRLAGKQYF.

This clonotype was counted only a few times. CDR3 nucleotide sequence: TGCAGCGTTGAAGATGAGTCGATGGGAGAGACCCAGTACTTC. Protein sequence: CSVEDESMGETQYF. The chain employs TRBV29-1 and TRBJ2-5; D remains ambiguous. Trimming took 0 bases from V and 4 from J, leaving 12 bases between them. CDR1 and CDR2 from the germline V gene are SQVTM and ANQGSEA. The CDR3 is 14 residues long.

The rearrangement joins TRBV20-1 to TRBJ2-3; TRBD1 is a possible D gene (5 bases). V gave up 6 bases and J gave up 3 bases, with 13 bases separating them. This CDR3 spans 13 amino acids. Germline lookup yields CDR1 DFQATT and CDR2 SNEGSKA (reference sequence). The CDR3 reads CSAEGVGTDTQYF. The CDR3 DNA sequence: TGCAGTGCCGAAGGGGTTGGGACAGATACGCAGTATTTT.

The chain employs TRBV12-3 or TRBV12-4 and TRBJ2-7, with D perhaps being TRBD1 or TRBD2 (6 bases each). Trimming left V 8 bases short and J 7 bases short, with 15 bases between. The CDR3 spans 12 residues. CDR3 residues: CASEGGPREQYF. In DNA form, the CDR3 reads TGTGCCAGCGAGGGGGGCCCGAGGGAGCAGTACTTC.

This chain uses TRBV18 with TRBJ2-7; the D gene is possibly TRBD2 (6 bases). The J call could be wrong; TRBJ2-4 is a better fit for the DNA end. Germline V gives CDR1 KGHSH, CDR2 LQKENI. This CDR3 contains 13 residues. This CDR3 is CASSPNMEGIQYF. CDR3 coding DNA: TGTGCCAGCTCACCAAACATGGAGGGCATTCAGTACTTC.

Comments on this clonotype: A read error may account for a junction end that differs from germline. V and J are TRBV12-3 or TRBV12-4 and TRBJ2-7, with D perhaps assigned TRBD1 or TRBD2 (7 bases each). CDR3 length: 21 residues. CDR3 sequence: CASGLALRGLSIREDSYEQYF. Written as DNA, the CDR3 is TGTGCCAGCGGTTTAGCGCTAAGGGGGCTGAGTATCCGGGAGGACTCCTACGAGCAGTACTTC.

The sample holds a few counts of this clonotype. The rearrangement joins TRBV29-1 to TRBJ2-1; possibly TRBD2 for D (5 bases). Trimming cost V 4 bases and J 6 bases, with 10 bases left between them. The CDR3 sequence is 12 residues long. Germline values: CDR1 SQVTM, CDR2 ANQGSEA. DNA of the CDR3: TGCAGCGTTGGGCAGCGGTCCAATGAGCAGTTCTTC. Translating gives CSVGQRSNEQFF.